This is a list of T cell receptor beta chains from one sample in a study of shared clonotypes between healthy human individuals. Method: immunoSEQ multiplex PCR; TCRdb's copy keeps in-frame clones and lacks some. The table includes 950,000 to 1,100,000 clones, about 75% detected once. Material for sequencing was memory CD4+ T cells sorted from blood. The receptors originated from a man in his late teens or twenties in good health. Each CDR3 is given with its conserved first and last residue. A D gene is named only where the DNA matches it firmly. Size is omitted from some rows. Given values are once, few, many or a class for expanded clones.

CDR3aa,CDR3nt,j_gene,abundance,d_gene,v_gene
CASQLTFASYEQYF,TGTGCCAGCCAGCTTACCTTTGCTTCCTACGAGCAGTACTTC,TRBJ2-7,-,-,TRBV7-2
CASSEVPFMNTEAFF,TGTGCCAGCAGTGAAGTGCCGTTCATGAACACTGAAGCTTTCTTT,TRBJ1-1,once,-,TRBV6-1
CASGLALAGGRSSYEQYF,TGTGCTAGTGGTTTGGCACTAGCGGGAGGACGCTCATCCTACGAGCAGTACTTC,TRBJ2-7,-,TRBD2,TRBV12-5
CASSPDRDSYEQYF,TGTGCTAGCAGCCCCGACAGGGACTCCTACGAGCAGTACTTC,TRBJ2-7,-,TRBD1,TRBV7-7
CASNLSGQGGETQYF,TGCGCCAGCAACTTATCGGGCCAGGGCGGTGAGACCCAGTACTTC,TRBJ2-5,-,-,TRBV5-1
CATQGGIGNSPLHF,TGCGCCACCCAGGGAGGGATTGGTAATTCACCCCTCCACTTT,TRBJ1-6,-,-,TRBV4-1
CAFSGGRGEQFF,TGTGCCTTTAGCGGGGGGAGGGGTGAGCAGTTCTTC,TRBJ2-1,-,TRBD2,TRBV30
CASRSRLDTQYF,TGTGCCAGCCGCTCGCGACTGGATACGCAGTATTTT,TRBJ2-3,-,-,TRBV27
CASSLFRGTLLYEQYF,TGTGCCAGCAGTTTATTTCGAGGGACACTCCTCTACGAGCAGTACTTC,TRBJ2-7,-,-,TRBV27
CAWSGITGTSRGGQFF,TGTGCCTGGAGCGGGATCACCGGGACTAGCAGGGGGGGGCAGTTCTTC,TRBJ2-1,once,TRBD2,TRBV30
CASSPLVGESYGYTF,TGTGCCAGCAGCCCTCTTGTGGGAGAAAGTTATGGCTACACCTTC,TRBJ1-2,few,-,TRBV5-4
CASGAGCGYTF,TGTGCCAGCGGGGCAGGGTGTGGCTACACCTTC,TRBJ1-2,-,-,TRBV6-4
CATSRGIGHQADTQYF,TGTGCCACCAGCAGAGGCATCGGACATCAAGCAGATACGCAGTATTTT,TRBJ2-3,-,-,TRBV15
CASSLDGNRYGYTF,TGCGCCAGCAGCTTGGATGGAAACCGCTATGGCTACACCTTC,TRBJ1-2,-,-,TRBV5-1
CASSFGGTGGLGVRYEQYF,TGTGCCAGCAGTTTTGGAGGGACAGGGGGACTCGGGGTACGCTACGAGCAGTACTTC,TRBJ2-7,-,TRBD1,TRBV27
CASSKGRYNEQFF,TGTGCCAGCTCGAAAGGCAGATACAATGAGCAGTTCTTC,TRBJ2-1,few,-,TRBV6-5
CAWSGGGNQPQHF,TGTGCCTGGAGTGGTGGGGGGAATCAGCCCCAGCATTTT,TRBJ1-5,few,-,TRBV30
CASGTPLQETQYF,TGTGCTAGTGGTACCCCCTTACAAGAGACCCAGTACTTC,TRBJ2-5,-,-,TRBV12-5
CASKRPHSYEQYF,TGTGCCAGCAAACGGCCACACTCCTACGAGCAGTACTTC,TRBJ2-7,few,-,TRBV28
CASQPKVQGAGGYTF,TGTGCCAGCCAACCTAAGGTTCAGGGGGCGGGAGGCTACACCTTC,TRBJ1-2,-,TRBD1,TRBV28
CSVHRRLNTEAFF,TGCAGCGTCCACAGGAGGCTGAACACTGAAGCTTTCTTT,TRBJ1-1,-,-,TRBV29-1
CASSQGGREKLFF,TGTGCCAGCAGCCAAGGAGGGCGCGAAAAACTGTTTTTT,TRBJ1-4,-,-,TRBV14
CASSYSGGLSEQYF,TGTGCCAGCAGTTACTCCGGTGGGCTGTCCGAGCAGTACTTC,TRBJ2-7,-,-,TRBV6-6
CATRVRAGEETQYF,TGTGCCACCCGGGTCCGGGCGGGAGAAGAGACCCAGTACTTC,TRBJ2-5,-,TRBD2,TRBV5-4
CASSLAGRGWANEKLFF,TGTGCCAGCAGCTTAGCAGGACGAGGGTGGGCTAATGAAAAACTGTTTTTT,TRBJ1-4,-,-,TRBV7-8
CASSEWREGQPQHF,TGTGCCAGCAGTGAATGGAGGGAGGGGCAGCCCCAGCATTTT,TRBJ1-5,-,-,TRBV25-1
CASSGTGYEHGYTF,TGTGCCAGCAGTGGGACAGGGTATGAGCATGGCTACACCTTC,TRBJ1-2,-,TRBD1,TRBV9
CASSLLAGESETQYF,TGCGCCAGCAGCTTGTTAGCGGGAGAAAGCGAGACCCAGTACTTC,TRBJ2-5,-,TRBD2,TRBV5-1
CASTRQGVTTGELFF,TGTGCCAGCACCAGACAGGGTGTAACGACCGGGGAGCTGTTTTTT,TRBJ2-2,-,TRBD1,TRBV2
CASSLEAGVRDTQYF,TGCGCCAGCAGCTTGGAGGCGGGGGTGCGGGATACGCAGTATTTT,TRBJ2-3,-,TRBD2,TRBV5-1
CASSLDYNSYEQYF,TGTGCCAGCAGCTTAGATTACAACTCCTACGAGCAGTACTTC,TRBJ2-7,few,-,TRBV7-2